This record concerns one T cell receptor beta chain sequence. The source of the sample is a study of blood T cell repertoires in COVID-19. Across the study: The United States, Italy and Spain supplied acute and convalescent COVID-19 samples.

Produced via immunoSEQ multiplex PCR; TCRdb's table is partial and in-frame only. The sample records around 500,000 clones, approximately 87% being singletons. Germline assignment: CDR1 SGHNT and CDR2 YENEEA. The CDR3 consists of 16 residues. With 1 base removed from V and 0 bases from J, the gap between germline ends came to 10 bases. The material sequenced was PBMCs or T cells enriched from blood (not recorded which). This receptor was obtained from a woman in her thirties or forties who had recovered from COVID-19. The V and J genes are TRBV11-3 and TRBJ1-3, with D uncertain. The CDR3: CASSLGGLNSGNTIYF. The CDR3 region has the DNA TGTGCCAGCAGCTTAGGAGGTCTCAACTCTGGAAACACCATATATTTT. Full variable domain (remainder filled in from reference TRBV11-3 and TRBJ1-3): EAGVVQSPRYKIIEKKQPVAFWCNPISGHNTLYWYLQNLGQGPELLIRYENEEAVDDSQLPKDRFSAERLKGVDSTLKIQPAELGDSAVYLCASSLGGLNSGNTIYFGEGSWLTVV.